This T cell receptor beta chain was captured by sequencing in a study of blood T cells in healthy people across ages. About the research overall: Template switching caught about one barcoded beta molecule for each two T cells.

Study results and limitations: More naive CD4+ cells and higher diversity marked long-lived donors relative to aged donors. The lack of PBMC sorting stopped any conclusive naive versus antigen-experienced comparison.

Trimming took 1 base from V and 3 from J, leaving 9 bases between them. The CDR3 loop spans 14 amino acids. CDR1 is LGHDT and CDR2 is YNNKEL in the germline V gene (reference sequence). Points on this clonotype: The target antigen is unknown.

A J-beta primer mix and a sample-barcoded 5' primer were used in a second PCR of roughly 6 to 12 cycles. Every cDNA molecule bore a tag from a template-switch adaptor containing 12 random nucleotides. TCRdb re-analysed the 5' RACE reads in MiXCR, keeping a single row per CDR3 protein. The sample includes approximately 2,000,000 distinct CDR3 sequences, roughly two fifths of them seen just once. The source is a human donor in good health. The specimen sequenced was blood. The chain carries TRBV3-1 and TRBJ1-1; D remains unclear. This CDR3 reads CASSQGRSDTEAFF. Written as DNA, the CDR3 is TGTGCCAGCAGCCAAGGGCGTTCCGACACTGAAGCTTTCTTT.